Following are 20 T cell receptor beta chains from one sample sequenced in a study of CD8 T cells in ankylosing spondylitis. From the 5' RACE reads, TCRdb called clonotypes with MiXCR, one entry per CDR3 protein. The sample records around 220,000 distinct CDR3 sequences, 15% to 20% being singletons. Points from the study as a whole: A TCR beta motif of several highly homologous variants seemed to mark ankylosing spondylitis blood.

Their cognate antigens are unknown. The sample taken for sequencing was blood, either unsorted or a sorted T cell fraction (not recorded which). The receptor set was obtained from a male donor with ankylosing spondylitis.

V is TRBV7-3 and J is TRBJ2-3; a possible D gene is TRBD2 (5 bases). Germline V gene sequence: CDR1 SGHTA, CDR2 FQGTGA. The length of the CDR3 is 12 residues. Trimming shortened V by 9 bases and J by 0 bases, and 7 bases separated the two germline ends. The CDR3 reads CARRGSTDTQYF. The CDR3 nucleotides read TGTGCCAGACGGGGTAGCACAGATACGCAGTATTTT.

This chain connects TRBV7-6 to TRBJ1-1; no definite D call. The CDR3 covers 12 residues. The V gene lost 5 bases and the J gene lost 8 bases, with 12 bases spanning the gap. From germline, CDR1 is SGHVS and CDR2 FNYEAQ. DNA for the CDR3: TGTGCCAGCAGCCCAGGACGGCAGGAAGCTTTCTTT. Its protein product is CASSPGRQEAFF.

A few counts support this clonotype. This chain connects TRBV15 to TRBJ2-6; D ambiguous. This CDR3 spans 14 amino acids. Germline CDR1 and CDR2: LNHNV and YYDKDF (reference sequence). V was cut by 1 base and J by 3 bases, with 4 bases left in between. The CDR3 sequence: CATSRGDGANVLTF. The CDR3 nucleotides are TGTGCCACCAGCAGAGGGGATGGGGCCAACGTCCTGACTTTC.

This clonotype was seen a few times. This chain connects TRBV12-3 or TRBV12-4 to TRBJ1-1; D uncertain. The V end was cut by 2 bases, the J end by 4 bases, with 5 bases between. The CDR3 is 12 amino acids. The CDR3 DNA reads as TGTGCCAGCAGTTTATTGCGCACTGAAGCTTTCTTT. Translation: CASSLLRTEAFF.

CDR3 DNA: TGTGCCAGTAGTGCCGGGTTTGACAATCAGCCCCAGCATTTT. Translation: CASSAGFDNQPQHF. The V gene is TRBV19, the J gene TRBJ1-5, with no clear D. The germline gives CDR1 LNHDA, CDR2 SQIVND (reference sequence). The CDR3 sequence is 14 residues long. V gave up 5 bases and J gave up 3 bases, with 11 bases separating them.

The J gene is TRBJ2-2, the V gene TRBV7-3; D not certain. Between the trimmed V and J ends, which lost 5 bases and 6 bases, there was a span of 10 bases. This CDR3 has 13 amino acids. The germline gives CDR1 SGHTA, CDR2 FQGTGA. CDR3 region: CASSHPPAGELFF. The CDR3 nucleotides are TGTGCCAGCAGCCACCCCCCTGCCGGGGAGCTGTTTTTT.

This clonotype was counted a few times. The CDR3 reads CASRPGGGLYNEQFF. CDR3 DNA sequence: TGTGCCAGCAGGCCAGGCGGGGGCCTTTACAATGAGCAGTTCTTC. The V and J genes are TRBV27 and TRBJ2-1; D is perhaps TRBD2 (7 bases). Germline values: CDR1 MNHEY, CDR2 SMNVEV (reference sequence). CDR3 length: 15 residues. V lost 6 bases to trimming and J lost 4 bases, with 16 bases between them.

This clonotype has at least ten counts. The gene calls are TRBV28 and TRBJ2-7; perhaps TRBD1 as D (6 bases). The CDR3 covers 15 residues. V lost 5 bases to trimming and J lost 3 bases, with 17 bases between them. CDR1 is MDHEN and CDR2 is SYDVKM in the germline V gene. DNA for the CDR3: TGTGCCAGCAGTGGCCGTGGGACATACATCTACGAGCAGTACTTC. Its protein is CASSGRGTYIYEQYF.

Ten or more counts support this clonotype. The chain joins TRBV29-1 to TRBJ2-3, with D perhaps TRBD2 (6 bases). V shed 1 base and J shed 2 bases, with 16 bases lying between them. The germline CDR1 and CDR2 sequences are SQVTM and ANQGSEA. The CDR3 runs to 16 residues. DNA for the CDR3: TGCAGCGTTGAAGGTGGACTATTTTCCCACACAGATACGCAGTATTTT. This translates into CSVEGGLFSHTDTQYF.

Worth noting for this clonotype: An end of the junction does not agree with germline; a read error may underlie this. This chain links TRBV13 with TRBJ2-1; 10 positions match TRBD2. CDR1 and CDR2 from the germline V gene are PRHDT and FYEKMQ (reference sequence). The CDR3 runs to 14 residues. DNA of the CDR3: TGTGCCAGCAGGTTAGCGGGGGGCTACAATGAGCAGTTCTTC. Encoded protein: CASRLAGGYNEQFF.

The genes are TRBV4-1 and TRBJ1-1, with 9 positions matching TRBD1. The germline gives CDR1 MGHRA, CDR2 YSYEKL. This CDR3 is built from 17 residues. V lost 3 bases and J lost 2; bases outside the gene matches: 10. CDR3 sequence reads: CASSHPQGAHLNTEAFF. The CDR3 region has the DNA TGCGCCAGCAGCCATCCACAGGGGGCGCATCTAAACACTGAAGCTTTCTTT.

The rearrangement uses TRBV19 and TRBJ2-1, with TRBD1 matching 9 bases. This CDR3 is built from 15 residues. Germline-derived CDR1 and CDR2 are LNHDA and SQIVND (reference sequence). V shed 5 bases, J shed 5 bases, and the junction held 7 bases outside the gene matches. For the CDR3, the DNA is TGTGCCAGTAGTTACGGGACAGGGCTCAACAATGAGCAGTTCTTC. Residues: CASSYGTGLNNEQFF.

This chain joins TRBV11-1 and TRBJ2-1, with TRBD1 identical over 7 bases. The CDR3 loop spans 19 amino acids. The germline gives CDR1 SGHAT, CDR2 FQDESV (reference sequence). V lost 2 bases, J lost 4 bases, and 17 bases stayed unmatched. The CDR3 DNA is TGTGCCAGCAGCTTATCGGTATCCGTAACAGGGGTCAGGTACAATGAGCAGTTCTTC. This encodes CASSLSVSVTGVRYNEQFF.

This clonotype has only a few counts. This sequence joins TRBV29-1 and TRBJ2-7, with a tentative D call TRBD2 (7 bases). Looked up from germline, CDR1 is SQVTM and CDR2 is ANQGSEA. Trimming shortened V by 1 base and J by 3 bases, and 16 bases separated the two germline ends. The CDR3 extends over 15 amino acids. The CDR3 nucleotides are TGCAGCGTTGAAGTCCCCGGGGGAGGGGGCTACGAGCAGTACTTC. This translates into CSVEVPGGGGYEQYF.

The CDR3 protein is CASSFIRNYNEQFF. DNA for the CDR3: TGTGCCAGCAGCTTCATCCGCAACTACAATGAGCAGTTCTTC. This chain joins TRBV5-6 and TRBJ2-1; D is unclear. From germline, CDR1 is SGHDT and CDR2 YYEEEE. The CDR3 spans 14 residues. Trimming removed 2 bases at V and 3 bases at J, with 9 bases between.

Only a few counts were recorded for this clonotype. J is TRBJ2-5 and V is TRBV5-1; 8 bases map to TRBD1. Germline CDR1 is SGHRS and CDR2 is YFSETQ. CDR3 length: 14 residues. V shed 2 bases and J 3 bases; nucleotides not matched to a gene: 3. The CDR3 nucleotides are TGCGCCAGCAGCTTCATGGACAGGGAAGAGACCCAGTACTTC. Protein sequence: CASSFMDREETQYF.

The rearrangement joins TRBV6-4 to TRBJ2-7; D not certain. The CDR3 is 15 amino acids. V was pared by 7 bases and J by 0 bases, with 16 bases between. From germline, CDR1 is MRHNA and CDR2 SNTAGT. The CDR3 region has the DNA TGTGCCAGCACCGTGACACGGGTTAGCTCCTACGAGCAGTACTTC. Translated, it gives CASTVTRVSSYEQYF.

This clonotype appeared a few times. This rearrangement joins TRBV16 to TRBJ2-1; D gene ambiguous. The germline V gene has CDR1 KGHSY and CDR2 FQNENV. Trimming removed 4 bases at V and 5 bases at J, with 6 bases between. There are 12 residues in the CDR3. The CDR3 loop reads CASSPSHNEQFF. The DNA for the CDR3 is TGTGCCAGCAGCCCCTCGCACAATGAGCAGTTCTTC.

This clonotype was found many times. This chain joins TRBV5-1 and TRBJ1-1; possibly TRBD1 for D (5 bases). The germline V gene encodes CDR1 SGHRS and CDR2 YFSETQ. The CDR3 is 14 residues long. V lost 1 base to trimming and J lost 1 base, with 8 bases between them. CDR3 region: CASSLTGANTEAFF. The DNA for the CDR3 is TGCGCCAGCAGCTTGACAGGAGCGAACACTGAAGCTTTCTTT.

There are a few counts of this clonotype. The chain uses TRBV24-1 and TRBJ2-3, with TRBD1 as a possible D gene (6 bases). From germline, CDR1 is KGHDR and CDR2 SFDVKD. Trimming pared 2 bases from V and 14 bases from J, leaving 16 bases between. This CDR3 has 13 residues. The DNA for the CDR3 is TGTGCCACCAGTGATTCTACAGGGAATCCGCCGTATTTT. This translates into CATSDSTGNPPYF.